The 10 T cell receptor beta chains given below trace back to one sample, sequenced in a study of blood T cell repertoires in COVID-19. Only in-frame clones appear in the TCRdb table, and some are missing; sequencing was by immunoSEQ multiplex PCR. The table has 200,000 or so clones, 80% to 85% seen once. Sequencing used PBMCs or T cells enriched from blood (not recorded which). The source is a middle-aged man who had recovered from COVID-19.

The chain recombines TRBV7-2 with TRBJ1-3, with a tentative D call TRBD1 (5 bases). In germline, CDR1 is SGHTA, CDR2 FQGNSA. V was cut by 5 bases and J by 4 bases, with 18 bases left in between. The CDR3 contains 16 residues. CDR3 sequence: CASSPSGGWSGNTIYF. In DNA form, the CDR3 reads TGTGCCAGCAGCCCCAGCGGGGGGTGGTCGGGAAACACCATATATTTT.

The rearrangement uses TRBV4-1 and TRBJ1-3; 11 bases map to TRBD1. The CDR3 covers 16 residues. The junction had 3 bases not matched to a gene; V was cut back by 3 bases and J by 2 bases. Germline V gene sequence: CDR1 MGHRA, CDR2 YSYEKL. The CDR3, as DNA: TGCGCCAGCAGCCACGGGGGACAGGGGGCTGGAAACACCATATATTTT. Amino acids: CASSHGGQGAGNTIYF.

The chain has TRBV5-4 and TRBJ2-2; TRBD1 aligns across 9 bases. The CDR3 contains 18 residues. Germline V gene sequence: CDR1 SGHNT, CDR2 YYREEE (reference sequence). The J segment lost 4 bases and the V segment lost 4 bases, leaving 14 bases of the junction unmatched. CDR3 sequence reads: CASSMLPSGTGSTGELFF. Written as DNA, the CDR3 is TGTGCCAGCAGCATGTTGCCCTCCGGGACAGGGTCCACCGGGGAGCTGTTTTTT.

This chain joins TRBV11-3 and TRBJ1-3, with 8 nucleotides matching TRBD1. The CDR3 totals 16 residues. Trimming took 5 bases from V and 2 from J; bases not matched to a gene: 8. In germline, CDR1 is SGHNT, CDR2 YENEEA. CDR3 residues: CASSQSSTGAGNTIYF. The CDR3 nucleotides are TGTGCCAGCAGCCAAAGCTCGACAGGGGCTGGAAACACCATATATTTT.

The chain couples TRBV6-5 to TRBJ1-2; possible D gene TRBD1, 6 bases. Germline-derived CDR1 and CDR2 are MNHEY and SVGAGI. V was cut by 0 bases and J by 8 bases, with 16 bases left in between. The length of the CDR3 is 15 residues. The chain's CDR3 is CASSYSISGVGGYTF. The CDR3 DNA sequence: TGTGCCAGCAGTTACTCGATTTCAGGGGTTGGGGGCTACACCTTC.

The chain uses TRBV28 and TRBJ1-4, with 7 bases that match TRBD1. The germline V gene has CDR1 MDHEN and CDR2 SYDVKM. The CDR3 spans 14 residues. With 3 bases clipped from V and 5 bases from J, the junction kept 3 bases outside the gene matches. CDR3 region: CASSFPRGNEKLFF. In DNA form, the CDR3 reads TGTGCCAGCAGTTTCCCCAGGGGGAATGAAAAACTGTTTTTT.

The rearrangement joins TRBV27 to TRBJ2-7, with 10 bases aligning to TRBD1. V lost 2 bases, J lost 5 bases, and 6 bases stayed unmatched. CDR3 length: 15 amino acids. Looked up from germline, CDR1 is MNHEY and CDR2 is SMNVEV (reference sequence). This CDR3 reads CASSLMPGTGDEQYF. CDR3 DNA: TGTGCCAGCAGTTTAATGCCCGGGACAGGGGACGAGCAGTACTTC.

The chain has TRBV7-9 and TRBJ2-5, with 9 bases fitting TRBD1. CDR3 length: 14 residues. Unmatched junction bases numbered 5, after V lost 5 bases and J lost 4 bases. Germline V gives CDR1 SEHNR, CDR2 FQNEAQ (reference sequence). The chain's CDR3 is CASSAGQGGETQYF. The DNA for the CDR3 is TGTGCCAGCAGCGCGGGACAGGGTGGAGAGACCCAGTACTTC.

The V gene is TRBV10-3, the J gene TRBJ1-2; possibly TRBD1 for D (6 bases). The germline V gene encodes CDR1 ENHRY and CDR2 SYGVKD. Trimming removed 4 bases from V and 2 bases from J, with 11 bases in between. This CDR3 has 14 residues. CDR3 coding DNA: TGTGCCATCAGTGGCCAGGGGAACAACTATGGCTACACCTTC. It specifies CAISGQGNNYGYTF.

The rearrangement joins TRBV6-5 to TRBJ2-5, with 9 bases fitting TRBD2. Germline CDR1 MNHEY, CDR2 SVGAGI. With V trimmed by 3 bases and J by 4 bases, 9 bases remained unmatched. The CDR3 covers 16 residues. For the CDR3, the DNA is TGTGCCAGCAGTTATCCCCGCGGGGGGGCGGGAGAGACCCAGTACTTC. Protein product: CASSYPRGGAGETQYF.